This is a list of T cell receptor beta chains from one sample in a study of metastatic and nonmetastatic thyroid tumors. From the PCR reads, TCRdb re-called clones with MiXCR. There are around 14,000 clones in the sample; approximately 24% occur only once, and approximately 11% lies in the top ten. Specimen: tumor tissue. The receptors stem from a female donor with papillary thyroid cancer or a benign thyroid nodule (not recorded which). Some clones in this sample may be carry-over from other donors' samples. CDR3s leave out the opening cysteine and the closing phenylalanine or tryptophan.

j_call,v_call,cdr3_aa
TRBJ2-3,TRBV2,ASRATDTQY
TRBJ2-1,TRBV2,ASIELSAYNEQF
TRBJ1-3,TRBV28,ASSHWGGGWQGTGNTIY
TRBJ1-2,TRBV20-1,SARDTGKPTPNYGYT
TRBJ2-2,TRBV19,ASSMREGGTGELF
TRBJ2-6,TRBV19,ASRAPSGSGANVLT
TRBJ1-2,TRBV2,ASSGGFQGIGGYT
TRBJ1-2,TRBV5-6,ASILGATEGSHYGYT
TRBJ1-5,TRBV5-1,ASSSGGAFGTQPQH
TRBJ2-5,TRBV11-2,ASSPRRGLGGETQY
TRBJ2-7,TRBV28,ATWGTGNYEQY
TRBJ1-6,TRBV28,ASSPGQSNSPFH
TRBJ2-7,TRBV11-2,ASSLDPGAYEQY
TRBJ2-3,TRBV6-1,ASRLAGGTDTQY
TRBJ2-5,TRBV29-1,SVDRGASETQY
TRBJ2-6,TRBV15,ATGDGSGANVLT
TRBJ2-7,TRBV6-1,ASSVTGGVTY
TRBJ2-7,TRBV28,ASRRTGGSYEQY
TRBJ2-6,TRBV11-2,ASSSKGGVSGANVLT
TRBJ2-1,TRBV20-1,STGGRRGYNEQF
TRBJ1-5,TRBV5-5,ASSFVASRGQPQH
TRBJ1-5,TRBV19,ASSQTGGVNQPQH
TRBJ2-7,TRBV11-1,ASSSSGPLTNYEQY
TRBJ2-7,TRBV7-2,ASSPRRDAEQY
TRBJ1-6,TRBV14,ASSQGDRGHSPLH
TRBJ2-7,TRBV19,ASSIAAVGPYEQY
TRBJ1-6,TRBV20-1,SARDRTGQGSPLH
TRBJ2-3,TRBV5-1,ASILGTSVYTDTQY
TRBJ1-1,TRBV20-1,SARGIGGLGTEAF
TRBJ2-3,TRBV11-2,ASSLMSGTFPDTQY
TRBJ2-7,TRBV6-1,ASSRTSVRDQY
TRBJ2-1,TRBV7-3,ASSATLAGDEQF
TRBJ2-2,TRBV2,ASNTPWGARDTGELF
TRBJ2-5,TRBV19,ASSSGGGETQY
TRBJ1-1,TRBV19,ASNEQNTEAF
TRBJ1-2,TRBV29-1,SGKSGQGLNYGYT
TRBJ2-7,TRBV4-2,ASSQERGSSYEQY
TRBJ1-1,TRBV4-1,ASSQHGAGEAF
TRBJ2-7,TRBV7-9,ASSLAGDPEQY
TRBJ2-3,TRBV27,ASSSGTSGMDQDTQY
TRBJ2-5,TRBV5-1,ASSPDRVGQETQY
TRBJ2-3,TRBV18,ASPPMGRTDTQY
TRBJ1-5,TRBV12-3/TRBV12-4,ASSLTGANHQPQH
TRBJ2-1,TRBV2,ASSVRVGLYNEQF
TRBJ2-7,TRBV20-1,SARDRTDATYEQY
TRBJ1-3,TRBV11-2,ASSSPLTETGNTIY
TRBJ1-6,TRBV20-1,SARTAYNSPLH
TRBJ2-7,TRBV3-1,ASSRREREQY
TRBJ1-2,TRBV10-3,AISEGTNYGYT
TRBJ1-6,TRBV28,ASSLSQGSPLH
TRBJ2-7,TRBV2,ASSGQGYEQY
TRBJ1-6,TRBV27,VSSKDMASPYNSPLH
TRBJ2-7,TRBV7-8,ASSLAYGQGTYEQY
TRBJ1-5,TRBV2,ASSYREDQPQH
TRBJ2-7,TRBV7-8,ASSDTSGRDYEQY
TRBJ1-2,TRBV19,ASRDGKGYT
TRBJ1-2,TRBV6-5,ASSYWASYGYT